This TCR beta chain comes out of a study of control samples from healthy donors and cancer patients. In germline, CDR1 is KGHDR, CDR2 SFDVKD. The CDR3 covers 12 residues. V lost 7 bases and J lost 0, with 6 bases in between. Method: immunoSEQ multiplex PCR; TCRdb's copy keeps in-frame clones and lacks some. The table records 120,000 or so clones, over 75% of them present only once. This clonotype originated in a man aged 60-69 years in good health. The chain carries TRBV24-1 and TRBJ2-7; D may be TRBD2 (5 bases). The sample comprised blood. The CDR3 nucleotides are TGTGCCACCAGCGGGAACTCCTACGAGCAGTACTTC. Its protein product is CATSGNSYEQYF.